This record concerns one T cell receptor beta chain sequence. Its specificity is unknown. The investigators amplified TCR beta CDR3 regions from RNA transcripts. The HTBI set primed first-round TCR CDR3 RT-PCR. TCRdb re-called the multiplex PCR reads with MiXCR, one entry per CDR3 protein. The sample comprises some 350,000 distinct CDR3 sequences, around 25% of which are singletons, and less than 75% rests with the top ten. PBMCs were derived from roughly 10 ml fresh peripheral blood. This sample is drawn from a study of T cells in Graves' hyperthyroidism and ophthalmopathy. Germline lookup yields CDR1 SEHNR and CDR2 FQNEAQ (reference sequence). Trimming shortened V by 6 bases and J by 5 bases, and 13 bases separated the two germline ends. The CDR3 is made up of 13 amino acids. Notes on the study in general: Model output signaled ophthalmopathy a median 6.5 months ahead of onset. The majority of expanded thyroid clonotypes above 0.001 also appeared in blood.

The source of this sequence is a man aged 45 to 65 with Graves' hyperthyroidism. The sequenced material came from blood. This sequence joins TRBV7-9 and TRBJ2-5; a weak D match, TRBD1 (5 bases). DNA of the CDR3: TGTGCCAGCAGATCCTGGGGCGAGGAGACCCAGTACTTC. Translated, it gives CASRSWGEETQYF.